What follows are 26 T cell receptor beta chains derived from one specimen sequenced in a study of shared clonotypes between healthy human individuals. Naive CD8 populations comprised CD45RO-negative cells positively selected for CCR7, excluding terminally differentiated effector memory CD45RA+ cells. Assay used: immunoSEQ multiplex PCR; TCRdb lists only in-frame clones, some missing. The data show more than 2 million clones, less than 95% seen once. The sequenced material came from naive CD8+ T cells sorted from blood. The receptors were sampled from a man aged 18 to 30 in good health.

V is TRBV7-6 and J is TRBJ2-3; TRBD2 agrees at 8 bases. This CDR3 has 17 residues. CDR1 SGHVS and CDR2 FNYEAQ come from the germline V gene. The V gene end was trimmed by 5 bases and the J gene end by 2 bases; junction bases not matched to a gene: 12. The CDR3 sequence is CASSHLGGGDNTDTQYF. The CDR3 coding sequence is TGTGCCAGCAGCCACCTCGGGGGGGGCGATAACACAGATACGCAGTATTTT.

The V gene is TRBV5-6, the J gene TRBJ2-7; D is ambiguous. V was clipped by 7 bases and J by 0 bases, with 14 bases between them. Germline V gene data show CDR1 as SGHDT and CDR2 as YYEEEE. The CDR3 loop spans 14 amino acids. The chain's CDR3 is CASGQWISSYEQYF. DNA of the CDR3: TGTGCCAGCGGCCAATGGATCAGCTCCTACGAGCAGTACTTC.

This chain joins TRBV28 and TRBJ1-6; D call uncertain. V dropped 6 bases and J dropped 9 bases, with 15 bases sitting between them. CDR1 and CDR2 from the germline V gene are MDHEN and SYDVKM. The CDR3 consists of 14 residues. This CDR3 reads CASSPQYDTSPLHF. The CDR3 coding sequence is TGTGCCAGCAGCCCTCAGTATGATACTTCACCCCTCCACTTT.

This chain connects TRBV7-9 to TRBJ2-3; TRBD1 matches 7 bases. There are 13 residues in the CDR3. Germline V gene data show CDR1 as SEHNR and CDR2 as FQNEAQ (reference sequence). Trimming removed 5 bases from V and 4 bases from J; junction bases left unmatched: 3. CDR3 loop: CASSGQGADTQYF. The CDR3 coding sequence is TGTGCCAGCAGCGGGCAGGGGGCAGATACGCAGTATTTT.

The chain employs TRBV7-3 and TRBJ1-6, with 9 nucleotides matching TRBD1. Trimming at V came to 5 bases and at J to 12 bases, leaving 8 bases not matched to a gene. This CDR3 has 14 residues. Germline CDR1 is SGHTA and CDR2 is FQGTGA. The CDR3, as DNA: TGTGCCAGCAGCCAGACAGGGGGGGCGGAACCCCTCCACTTT. Its translation: CASSQTGGAEPLHF. Looking up the rest from reference TRBV7-3 and TRBJ1-6 gives the full variable domain: GAGVSQTPSNKVTEKGKYVELRCDPISGHTALYWYRQSLGQGPEFLIYFQGTGAADDSGLPNDRFFAVRPEGSVSTLKIQRTERGDSAVYLCASSQTGGAEPLHFGNGTRLTVT.

The CDR3 is CASSEGVGSSYNSPLHF. The CDR3 DNA reads as TGTGCCAGCAGTGAAGGGGTAGGGAGCTCCTATAATTCACCCCTCCACTTT. The chain has TRBV6-1 and TRBJ1-6; D is unclear. Germline-derived CDR1 and CDR2 are MNHNS and SASEGT. The germline V and J ends were trimmed by 1 base and 0 bases, with 10 bases remaining between them. There are 17 residues in the CDR3.

The chain uses TRBV11-2 and TRBJ2-5; possibly TRBD1 or TRBD2 for D (6 bases each). The CDR3 is 13 residues long. The V gene lost 6 bases and the J gene lost 5 bases, with 13 bases spanning the gap. Per germline, CDR1 SGHAT and CDR2 FQNNGV. The CDR3 sequence is CASRGGGAETQYF. As DNA, the CDR3 is TGTGCCAGCAGGGGGGGCGGTGCCGAGACCCAGTACTTC.

This clone was observed a single time. The rearrangement links TRBV5-1 to TRBJ2-3, with D hard to call. CDR1 is SGHRS and CDR2 is YFSETQ in the germline V gene. V dropped 0 bases and J dropped 2 bases, with 7 bases sitting between them. The length of the CDR3 is 14 residues. CDR3 DNA sequence: TGCGCCAGCAGCTTGGTGCTTCTCACAGATACGCAGTATTTT. Its translation: CASSLVLLTDTQYF.

Points on this clone: The sample holds other DNA sequences that translate to the same CDR3. The gene calls are TRBV9 and TRBJ2-7; D perhaps matches TRBD1 (6 bases). The V and J ends lost 4 bases and 4 bases respectively, with 18 bases between them. Germline CDR1 is SGDLS and CDR2 is YYNGEE. The CDR3 covers 15 residues. CDR3 sequence reads: CASSPSGGGSYEQYF. The CDR3 nucleotides read TGTGCCAGCAGCCCTTCTGGGGGCGGATCGTACGAGCAGTACTTC.

This chain links TRBV7-8 with TRBJ2-1; the D is unclear. V gave up 2 bases and J gave up 0 bases, with 17 bases separating them. CDR3 length: 18 amino acids. Germline values: CDR1 SGHVS, CDR2 FQNEAQ. The CDR3 sequence is CASSLPVSRPLSYNEQFF. DNA for the CDR3: TGTGCCAGCAGCTTACCGGTCTCAAGGCCTCTCTCCTACAATGAGCAGTTCTTC.

The V gene is TRBV2, the J gene TRBJ2-7, with 7 bases fitting TRBD2. The CDR3 spans 15 residues. Germline values: CDR1 SNHLY, CDR2 FYNNEI. Trimming cost V 2 bases and J 2 bases; bases outside gene matches: 6. The CDR3 coding sequence is TGTGCCAGCAGTGAATATGAGGGAGGGCCCTACGAGCAGTACTTC. Its protein product is CASSEYEGGPYEQYF.

This clone was seen only once. The gene calls are TRBV7-9 and TRBJ2-7, with D tentatively TRBD2 (5 bases). Trimming stripped 1 base from V and 5 bases from J, with 15 bases between. Germline CDR1 is SEHNR and CDR2 is FQNEAQ (reference sequence). CDR3 length equals 15 residues. DNA for the CDR3: TGTGCCAGCAGCTTAGGACTATTCGATTCCAACGAGCAGTACTTC. Translated: CASSLGLFDSNEQYF.

This clone was counted a few times. Other DNA sequences from this sample encode an identical CDR3 as well. V is TRBV19 and J is TRBJ2-7; 11 nucleotides line up with TRBD2. V trimming: 6 bases; J trimming: 3 bases; junction bases outside the gene matches: 4. Germline assignment: CDR1 LNHDA and CDR2 SQIVND (reference sequence). The CDR3 sequence is 14 residues long. The CDR3 nucleotides read TGTGCCAGTAGCCCAGGGACTAGCGGCTACGAGCAGTACTTC. It yields the protein CASSPGTSGYEQYF.

V gene TRBV18 combines with J gene TRBJ1-3; D ambiguous. CDR1 is KGHSH, CDR2 LQKENI, per germline. Trimming took 0 bases from V and 0 from J, leaving 6 bases between them. This CDR3 region has 15 residues. This CDR3 reads CASSPPGFSGNTIYF. In DNA form, the CDR3 reads TGTGCCAGCTCACCACCAGGGTTCTCTGGAAACACCATATATTTT.

About this clone itself: Different DNA sequences within this sample yield the same CDR3. The genes are TRBV9 and TRBJ2-7; D possibly corresponds to TRBD2 (6 bases). The V gene lost 2 bases and the J gene lost 2 bases, with 11 bases spanning the gap. The CDR3 is 14 amino acids. Germline V lookup: CDR1 SGDLS, CDR2 YYNGEE. CDR3 in amino acids: CASSVGGGTYEQYF. The CDR3 DNA reads as TGTGCCAGCAGCGTCGGTGGCGGGACCTACGAGCAGTACTTC.

V gene TRBV7-9 combines with J gene TRBJ1-1; D is uncertain. The CDR3 runs to 14 residues. From germline, CDR1 is SEHNR and CDR2 FQNEAQ (reference sequence). Trimming removed 5 bases from V and 0 bases from J, with 10 bases in between. The CDR3 region is CASSKQGMNTEAFF. The CDR3 nucleotides read TGTGCCAGCAGCAAACAAGGGATGAACACTGAAGCTTTCTTT. The full variable domain, with the rest looked up from reference TRBV7-9 and TRBJ1-1, is DTGVSQNPRHKITKRGQNVTFRCDPISEHNRLYWYRQTLGQGPEFLTYFQNEAQLEKSRLLSDRFSAERPKGSFSTLEIQRTEQGDSAMYLCASSKQGMNTEAFFGQGTRLTVV.

The chain uses TRBV10-3 and TRBJ2-7, with 8 bases identical to TRBD2. The CDR3 loop spans 19 amino acids. After removal of 4 bases from V and 2 bases from J, the junction contained 19 bases not matched to a gene. Germline V lookup: CDR1 ENHRY, CDR2 SYGVKD. The CDR3 is CAISGTSFRGGSETYEQYF. DNA of the CDR3: TGTGCCATCAGTGGAACCTCCTTCCGGGGGGGTAGCGAAACCTACGAGCAGTACTTC.

The count of this clone is one. This chain joins TRBV28 and TRBJ1-1; a possible D gene is TRBD1 (6 bases). The V end was cut by 7 bases, the J end by 5 bases, with 17 bases between. Per the germline V gene, CDR1 is MDHEN and CDR2 is SYDVKM. The CDR3 sequence is 14 residues long. CDR3 loop: CASTPRGAYTEAFF. CDR3 in DNA: TGTGCCAGCACCCCCCGGGGGGCGTATACTGAAGCTTTCTTT.

V usage is TRBV7-8 and J usage is TRBJ1-1, with D possibly being TRBD1 (5 bases). V lost 7 bases, J lost 6 bases, and 15 bases lay in between. The germline CDR1 and CDR2 sequences are SGHVS and FQNEAQ. The CDR3 spans 13 residues. The CDR3 here is CASKRGGSAEAFF. The CDR3 DNA follows: TGTGCCAGCAAGCGGGGGGGAAGCGCTGAAGCTTTCTTT.

This clone occurred once. The rearrangement links TRBV5-8 to TRBJ1-6, with a possible D match to TRBD1 (5 bases). The CDR3 runs to 13 residues. Germline V gene lookup returns CDR1 SGHTS and CDR2 YDEGEE. The V and J ends lost 3 bases and 14 bases respectively, with 15 bases between them. As DNA, the CDR3 is TGTGCCAGCAGCTGGGGCCGGGTTCACTCCCTCCACTTT. Amino acids: CASSWGRVHSLHF. The full variable domain, with the rest looked up from reference TRBV5-8 and TRBJ1-6, is EAGVTQSPTHLIKTRGQQATLRCSPISGHTSVYWYQQALGLGLQFLLWYDEGEERNRGNFPPRFSGRQFPNYSSELNVNALELEDSALYLCASSWGRVHSLHFGNGTRLTVT.

Concerning this clone itself: A read error may be the cause here, since a much bigger clone is one base away. Within the sample, other DNA sequences also encode this same CDR3. The J gene is TRBJ1-1, the V gene TRBV11-3; D remains ambiguous. The CDR3 consists of 12 residues. V lost 3 bases and J 3 bases, leaving 5 bases between the germline ends. CDR1 and CDR2 (germline): SGHNT, YENEEA. The CDR3 DNA reads as TGTGCCAGCAGCTTCGGGGACACTGAAGCTTTCTTT. Protein sequence: CASSFGDTEAFF.

The rearrangement links TRBV7-9 to TRBJ2-7, with D maybe TRBD2 (6 bases). This CDR3 comprises 15 residues. V was clipped by 5 bases and J by 4 bases, with 18 bases between them. Germline V lookup: CDR1 SEHNR, CDR2 FQNEAQ (reference sequence). The CDR3 sequence is CASSQGGSGRYEQYF. The CDR3 DNA is TGTGCCAGCAGCCAAGGAGGTTCAGGGAGGTACGAGCAGTACTTC.

The chain combines TRBV4-3 with TRBJ2-3; TRBD2 matches 14 bases. The trim removed 0 bases at V and 3 bases at J, leaving 2 bases unmatched. The CDR3 consists of 17 residues. CDR1 is LGHNA and CDR2 is YSLEER in the germline V gene. In DNA, the CDR3 is TGCGCCAGCAGCCAAGAGACTAGCGGGGGGGAAACAGATACGCAGTATTTT. Amino acids: CASSQETSGGETDTQYF.

This rearrangement joins TRBV2 to TRBJ1-6, with no clear D. The CDR3 has 16 amino acids. Deletions cut 3 bases from V and 0 bases from J, with 9 bases between. CDR1 SNHLY and CDR2 FYNNEI come from the germline V gene. This chain's CDR3 is CASSEGLSSYNSPLHF. For the CDR3, the DNA is TGTGCCAGCAGTGAGGGATTGTCCTCCTATAATTCACCCCTCCACTTT.

As concerns this clone: The identical CDR3 is also encoded by other nucleotide sequences in the sample. The gene calls are TRBV4-1 and TRBJ1-1; D may be TRBD1 (6 bases). V was shortened by 3 bases and J by 7 bases, with 12 bases between the two germline ends. CDR1 MGHRA and CDR2 YSYEKL come from the germline V gene. The CDR3 runs to 13 residues. The CDR3 DNA is TGCGCCAGCAGCCAGACAGGCCTCGGTGAAGCTTTCTTT. As protein: CASSQTGLGEAFF.

This chain uses TRBV11-2 with TRBJ1-4; D unresolved. The CDR3 is 15 amino acids. Trimming removed 1 base from V and 3 bases from J, with 9 bases in between. Germline CDR1 SGHAT, CDR2 FQNNGV. In DNA, the CDR3 is TGTGCCAGCAGCTTAGGGGGAGGGTCTAATGAAAAACTGTTTTTT. Translated, it gives CASSLGGGSNEKLFF.